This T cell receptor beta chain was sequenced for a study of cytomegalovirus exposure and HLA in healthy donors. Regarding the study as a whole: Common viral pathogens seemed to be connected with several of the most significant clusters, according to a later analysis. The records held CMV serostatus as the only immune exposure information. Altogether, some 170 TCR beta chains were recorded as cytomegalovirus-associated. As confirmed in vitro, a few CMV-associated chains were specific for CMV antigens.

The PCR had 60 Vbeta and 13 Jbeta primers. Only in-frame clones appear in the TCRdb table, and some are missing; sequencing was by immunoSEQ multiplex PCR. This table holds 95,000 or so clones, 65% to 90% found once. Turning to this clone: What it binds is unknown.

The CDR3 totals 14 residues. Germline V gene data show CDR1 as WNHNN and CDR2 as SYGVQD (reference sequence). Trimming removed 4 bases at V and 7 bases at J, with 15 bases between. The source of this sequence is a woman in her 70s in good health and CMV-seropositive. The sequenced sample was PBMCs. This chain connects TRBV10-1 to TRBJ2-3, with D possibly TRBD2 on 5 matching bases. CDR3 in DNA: TGCGCCAGCAGTGTTGGCTTTGGGAGCAATACGCAGTATTTT. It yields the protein CASSVGFGSNTQYF.